A single sample is the source of the 12 T cell receptor beta chains below, sequenced in a study of CD8 T cells in ankylosing spondylitis. TCRdb redid the calling of the 5' RACE reads with MiXCR, one entry per CDR3 protein. This table holds about 360,000 distinct CDR3 sequences, roughly 14% found once. Sequenced sample: blood, either unsorted or a sorted T cell fraction (not recorded which). The receptors shown here come from a male donor with ankylosing spondylitis or in good health (not recorded which).

A few counts support this clonotype. The V gene is TRBV7-8, the J gene TRBJ1-2; the D gene is possibly TRBD1 (5 bases). Germline V lookup: CDR1 SGHVS, CDR2 FQNEAQ. Trimming removed 4 bases from V and 1 base from J, with 10 bases in between. CDR3 length: 14 residues. Written as DNA, the CDR3 is TGTGCCAGCAGCTCCGGGGCCAGTAACTATGGCTACACCTTC. It codes for CASSSGASNYGYTF. Full variable domain (remainder filled in from reference TRBV7-8 and TRBJ1-2): GAGVSQSPRYKVAKRGQDVALRCDPISGHVSLFWYQQALGQGPEFLTYFQNEAQLDKSGLPSDRFFAERPEGSVSTLKIQRTQQEDSAVYLCASSSGASNYGYTFGSGTRLTVV.

The chain combines TRBV20-1 with TRBJ2-7; 8 nucleotides agree with TRBD1. Germline V gives CDR1 DFQATT, CDR2 SNEGSKA (reference sequence). V trimming: 6 bases; J trimming: 4 bases; junction bases outside the gene matches: 14. The CDR3 is 15 residues long. CDR3 protein: CSATNLRDRLYEQYF. The DNA of the CDR3 is TGCAGTGCGACAAACCTCCGGGACAGGCTTTACGAGCAGTACTTC.

A remark on this clonotype: A read error may produce the germline difference seen at one junction end. This CDR3 is CAISRLAGAIGLF. CDR3 in DNA: TGTGCCATCAGTAGGCTAGCGGGAGCCATAGGGCTCTTC. The V gene is TRBV10-3, the J gene TRBJ2-1; 10 bases match TRBD2. The CDR3 runs 13 residues. Germline V CDR1 and CDR2: ENHRY, SYGVKD.

V is TRBV4-1 and J is TRBJ2-7; D is uncertain. V shed 0 bases and J shed 6 bases, with 15 bases lying between them. Germline assignment: CDR1 MGHRA and CDR2 YSYEKL. The CDR3 covers 15 residues. In DNA form, the CDR3 reads TGCGCCAGCAGCCAAGATAGCCCAGGCCTGCGCGAGCAGTACTTC. Translated: CASSQDSPGLREQYF.

This rearrangement joins TRBV27 to TRBJ2-3; D not resolved. CDR1 is MNHEY and CDR2 is SMNVEV in the germline V gene (reference sequence). V was shortened by 4 bases and J by 4 bases, with 15 bases between the two germline ends. The length of the CDR3 is 15 residues. CDR3 sequence (DNA): TGTGCCAGCAGTTCACGACTGTCGTTGCCAGATACGCAGTATTTT. Protein product: CASSSRLSLPDTQYF.

This clonotype has just a few counts. The gene calls are TRBV20-1 and TRBJ2-3; D not resolved. Germline V gene lookup returns CDR1 DFQATT and CDR2 SNEGSKA (reference sequence). Trimming removed 6 bases from V and 6 bases from J, with 10 bases in between. This CDR3 region has 11 residues. CDR3 sequence reads: CSADRKDTQYF. CDR3 coding DNA: TGCAGTGCGGATCGTAAGGATACGCAGTATTTT.

The J gene is TRBJ2-7, the V gene TRBV20-1; TRBD2 agrees at 7 bases. With 4 bases clipped from V and 3 bases from J, the junction kept 6 bases outside the gene matches. Per germline, CDR1 DFQATT and CDR2 SNEGSKA (reference sequence). This CDR3 has 13 residues. The CDR3 is CSATSSGNYEQYF. DNA of the CDR3: TGCAGTGCTACCTCGAGCGGGAACTACGAGCAGTACTTC.

The gene calls are TRBV10-2 and TRBJ2-5; TRBD1 might be the D (6 bases). The V end lost 2 bases, the J end lost 5 bases, and 9 bases lay between the germline ends. This CDR3 is built from 13 residues. CDR1 and CDR2 from the germline V gene are WSHSY and SAAADI. DNA of the CDR3: TGCGCCAGCAGTGAGGGGGGCAAGGAGACCCAGTACTTC. Translating it yields CASSEGGKETQYF.

Many counts were recorded for this clonotype. This chain connects TRBV20-1 to TRBJ2-7; TRBD2 might be the D (6 bases). In germline, CDR1 is DFQATT, CDR2 SNEGSKA (reference sequence). V lost 5 bases and J lost 7, with 18 bases in between. CDR3 length equals 13 residues. CDR3 amino acids: CSAALVGSGEQYF. As DNA, the CDR3 is TGCAGTGCTGCCTTAGTGGGTAGCGGTGAGCAGTACTTC.

The table lists this clonotype with a few counts. Its ends do not fully match the called genes, so a read error is possible. The V gene is TRBV25-1, the J gene TRBJ2-1; D is possibly TRBD1 (6 bases). The CDR3 has 13 residues. Germline V gene lookup returns CDR1 MGHDK and CDR2 SYGVNS. The CDR3 loop reads CASGDPGHYEQFF. CDR3 in DNA: TGTGCCAGCGGTGACCCGGGACACTATGAGCAGTTCTTC.

This clonotype was picked up many times. V gene TRBV12-3 or TRBV12-4 combines with J gene TRBJ1-6; no clear D gene. The CDR3 is 15 residues long. With 5 bases removed from V and 7 bases from J, the gap between germline ends came to 15 bases. The CDR3 loop is CASSTSRGPNSPLHF. DNA of the CDR3: TGTGCCAGCAGTACCTCTCGTGGCCCAAATTCACCCCTCCACTTT.

The chain is built from TRBV10-2 and TRBJ2-1; a weak D match, TRBD2 (6 bases). V lost 6 bases and J lost 9, with 21 bases in between. This CDR3 has 15 amino acids. Germline V CDR1 and CDR2: WSHSY, SAAADI. CDR3 sequence (DNA): TGCGCCAGCAGGTTCACCGGGACTCAGTCCTCTGAGCAGTTCTTC. This encodes CASRFTGTQSSEQFF.